Listed below are T cell receptor beta chains from one sample, sequenced in a study of blood T cells in healthy people across ages. TCRdb reanalysed the 5' RACE reads using MiXCR and keeps one entry per CDR3 protein. This sample has 1.5 million to 2 million distinct CDR3 sequences, with about 50% found just once. The material sequenced was blood. These receptors originate from a middle-aged woman in good health. The CDR3 runs from the conserved cysteine through the conserved F or W. A D gene is named only where the DNA matches it firmly. Size values are once, few and many counts, or a class for expanded clones, and some rows have none.

v_gene	abundance	d_gene	j_gene	CDR3aa	CDR3nt
TRBV6-2/TRBV6-3	NA	NA	TRBJ2-5	CAGRGSSRQTQYF	TGTGCCGGCCGGGGGTCCAGCCGACAGACCCAGTACTTC
TRBV29-1	NA	TRBD1	TRBJ2-5	CSVGGTGNNEQYF	TGCAGCGTTGGGGGGACAGGTAACAATGAGCAGTACTTC
TRBV12-3/TRBV12-4	few	NA	TRBJ2-1	CASSLTASYNEQFF	TGTGCCAGCAGTTTAACGGCTTCTTACAATGAGCAGTTCTTC
TRBV4-2	few	NA	TRBJ2-1	CASSQDSRGDEQFF	TGTGCCAGCAGCCAAGATAGCAGGGGCGATGAGCAGTTCTTC
TRBV4-1	many	NA	TRBJ1-4	CASSQRQVATNEKLFF	TGCGCCAGCAGCCAAAGGCAGGTTGCAACTAATGAAAAACTGTTTTTT
TRBV6-2/TRBV6-3	NA	NA	TRBJ2-1	CASERGGDNEQFF	TGTGCCAGCGAAAGGGGGGGAGACAATGAGCAGTTCTTC
TRBV28	few	TRBD2	TRBJ2-5	CASTHPLETSGAPIPNQETQYF	TGTGCCAGCACCCACCCTCTGGAGACTAGCGGGGCACCAATTCCTAACCAAGAGACCCAGTACTTC
TRBV5-1	NA	NA	TRBJ2-3	CASSLLTNTDTQYF	TGCGCCAGCAGCTTGTTGACTAACACAGATACGCAGTATTTT
TRBV11-1	NA	NA	TRBJ2-5	CASSVRLEETQYF	TGTGCCAGCAGCGTACGACTAGAAGAGACCCAGTACTTC
TRBV5-5	few	NA	TRBJ2-7	CASRAGSYEQYF	TGTGCCAGCAGGGCAGGGTCCTACGAGCAGTACTTC
TRBV6-2/TRBV6-3	NA	NA	TRBJ1-2	CASSYLGWGPGDGYTF	TGTGCCAGCAGTTACTTGGGCTGGGGACCAGGGGATGGCTACACCTTC
TRBV5-1	NA	NA	TRBJ2-5	CASSLDRSRQYF	TGCGCCAGCAGCTTGGATCGCTCACGCCAGTACTTC
TRBV10-2	NA	NA	TRBJ2-5	CASSDGVRAETQYF	TGCGCCAGCAGTGACGGGGTCAGGGCGGAGACCCAGTACTTC
TRBV2	NA	NA	TRBJ2-1	CASRANEQFF	TGTGCCAGCAGAGCCAATGAGCAGTTCTTC
TRBV5-1	once	TRBD1	TRBJ2-1	CASGSVGQGYNEQFF	TGCGCCAGTGGAAGCGTGGGACAGGGATACAATGAGCAGTTCTTC
TRBV28	NA	NA	TRBJ1-4	CASSSQGRLFF	TGTGCCAGCAGTTCACAGGGTAGACTGTTTTTT
TRBV20-1	few	TRBD1	TRBJ2-7	CSATGQGASTYEQYF	TGCAGTGCCACGGGACAGGGGGCCTCCACCTACGAGCAGTACTTC
TRBV11-2	NA	NA	TRBJ1-2	CASSFRPPNYGYTF	TGTGCCAGCAGCTTTCGACCACCCAACTATGGCTACACCTTC
TRBV9	NA	TRBD2	TRBJ2-3	CASSPRTSGGAGDTQYF	TGTGCCAGCAGCCCCAGGACTAGCGGGGGGGCAGGAGATACGCAGTATTTT
TRBV5-6	once	NA	TRBJ2-7	CASSSPLPSSYNEQYF	TGTGCCAGCAGCTCACCTCTCCCGAGCTCCTACAATGAGCAGTACTTC
TRBV7-3	few	NA	TRBJ2-1	CASSLRERASYNEQFF	TGTGCCAGCAGCTTAAGAGAGAGGGCGAGCTACAATGAGCAGTTCTTC
TRBV7-8	NA	NA	TRBJ1-2	CASSRQVAGYGYTF	TGTGCCAGCAGCCGCCAGGTGGCAGGGTACGGCTACACCTTC
TRBV28	NA	NA	TRBJ1-1	CACGRGAGRGEAFF	TGTGCCTGCGGCCGGGGGGCGGGGAGAGGTGAAGCTTTCTTT
TRBV7-9	few	NA	TRBJ2-3	CASSPGTQTQYF	TGTGCCAGCAGCCCCGGCACCCAGACGCAGTATTTT
TRBV28	NA	TRBD2	TRBJ2-1	CASLTGGGGDNEQFF	TGTGCCAGCCTAACCGGGGGGGGAGGCGACAATGAGCAGTTCTTC
TRBV6-1	NA	TRBD1	TRBJ2-3	CASSEDRGSTDTQYF	TGTGCCAGCAGTGAGGACAGGGGCAGCACAGATACGCAGTATTTT